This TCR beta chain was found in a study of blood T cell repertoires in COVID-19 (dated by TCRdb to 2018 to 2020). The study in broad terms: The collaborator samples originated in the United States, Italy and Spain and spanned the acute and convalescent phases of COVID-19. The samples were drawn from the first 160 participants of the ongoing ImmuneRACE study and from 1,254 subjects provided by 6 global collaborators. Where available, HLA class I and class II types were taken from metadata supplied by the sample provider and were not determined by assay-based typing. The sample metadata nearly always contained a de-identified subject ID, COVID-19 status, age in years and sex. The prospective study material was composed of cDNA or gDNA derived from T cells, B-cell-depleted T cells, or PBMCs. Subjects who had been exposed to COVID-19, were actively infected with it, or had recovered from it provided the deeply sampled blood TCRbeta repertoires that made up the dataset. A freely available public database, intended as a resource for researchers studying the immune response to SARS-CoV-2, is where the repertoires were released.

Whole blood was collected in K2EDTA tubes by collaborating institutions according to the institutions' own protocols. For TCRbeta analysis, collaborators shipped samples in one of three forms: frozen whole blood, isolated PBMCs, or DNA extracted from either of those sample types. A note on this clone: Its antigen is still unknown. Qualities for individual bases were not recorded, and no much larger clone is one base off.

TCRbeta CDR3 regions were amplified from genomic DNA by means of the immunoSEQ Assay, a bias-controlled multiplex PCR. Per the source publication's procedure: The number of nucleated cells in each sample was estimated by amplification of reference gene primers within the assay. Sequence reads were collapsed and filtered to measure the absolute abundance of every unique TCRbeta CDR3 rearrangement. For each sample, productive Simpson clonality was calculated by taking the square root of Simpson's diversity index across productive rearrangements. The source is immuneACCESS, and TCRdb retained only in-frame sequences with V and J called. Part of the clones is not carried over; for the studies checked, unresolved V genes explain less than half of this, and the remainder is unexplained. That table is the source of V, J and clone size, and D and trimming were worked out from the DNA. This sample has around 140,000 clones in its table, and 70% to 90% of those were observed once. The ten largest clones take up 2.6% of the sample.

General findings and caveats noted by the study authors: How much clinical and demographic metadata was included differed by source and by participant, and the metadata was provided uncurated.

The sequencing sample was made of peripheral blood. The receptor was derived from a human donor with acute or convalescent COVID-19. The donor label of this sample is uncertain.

The DNA sequence follows: TGTGCCAGCAGTCCCAGGGGCTATGGCTACACCTTC. This gives the protein CASSPRGYGYTF. The rearranged chain carries TRBV6-5 and TRBJ1-2; a weak D assignment points to TRBD1 (6 bases agree). The CDR3 contains 12 residues, cysteine and phenylalanine counted. The DNA shown is the 36-base CDR3, in frame from base 1. V sheds 5 bases and J sheds 4 bases, leaving 8 bases between their ends. CDR1 and CDR2, looked up from the germline V gene, are MNHEY and SVGAGI.